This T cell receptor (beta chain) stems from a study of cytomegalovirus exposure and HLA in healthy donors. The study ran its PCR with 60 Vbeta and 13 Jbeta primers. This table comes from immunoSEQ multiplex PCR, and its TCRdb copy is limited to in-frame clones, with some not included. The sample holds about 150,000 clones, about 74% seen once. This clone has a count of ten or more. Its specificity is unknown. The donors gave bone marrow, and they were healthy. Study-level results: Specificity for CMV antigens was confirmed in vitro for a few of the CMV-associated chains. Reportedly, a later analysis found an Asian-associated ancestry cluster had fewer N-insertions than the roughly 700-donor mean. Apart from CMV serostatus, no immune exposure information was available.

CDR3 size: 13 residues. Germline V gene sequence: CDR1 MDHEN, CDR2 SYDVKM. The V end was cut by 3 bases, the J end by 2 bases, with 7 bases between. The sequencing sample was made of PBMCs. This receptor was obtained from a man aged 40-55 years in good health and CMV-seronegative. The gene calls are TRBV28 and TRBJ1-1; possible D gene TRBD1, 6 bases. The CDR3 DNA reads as TGTGCCAGCAGTTTGGACAGTAACACTGAAGCTTTCTTT. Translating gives CASSLDSNTEAFF.